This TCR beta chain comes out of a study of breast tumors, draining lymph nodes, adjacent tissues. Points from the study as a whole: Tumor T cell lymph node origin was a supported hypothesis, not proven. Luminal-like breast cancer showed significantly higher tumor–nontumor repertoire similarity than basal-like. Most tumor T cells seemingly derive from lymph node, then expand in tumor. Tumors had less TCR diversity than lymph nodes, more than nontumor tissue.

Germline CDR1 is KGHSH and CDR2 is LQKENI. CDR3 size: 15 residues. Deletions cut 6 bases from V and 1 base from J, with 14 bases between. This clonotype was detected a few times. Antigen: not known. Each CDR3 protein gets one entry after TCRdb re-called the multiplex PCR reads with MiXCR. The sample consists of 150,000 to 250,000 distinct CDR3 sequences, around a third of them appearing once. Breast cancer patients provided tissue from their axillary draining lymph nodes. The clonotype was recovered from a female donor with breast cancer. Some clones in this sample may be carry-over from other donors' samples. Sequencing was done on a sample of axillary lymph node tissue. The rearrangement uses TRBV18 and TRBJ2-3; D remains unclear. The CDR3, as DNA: TGTGCCAGCTCGCCCCTATCGAGGCGCACAGATACGCAGTATTTT. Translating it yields CASSPLSRRTDTQYF. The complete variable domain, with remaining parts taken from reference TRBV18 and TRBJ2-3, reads NAGVMQNPRHLVRRRGQEARLRCSPMKGHSHVYWYRQLPEEGLKFMVYLQKENIIDESGMPKERFSAEFPKEGPSILRIQQVVRGDSAAYFCASSPLSRRTDTQYFGPGTRLTVL.